This T cell receptor beta chain comes out of a study of blood T cells in healthy people across ages. Study in general: For every two T cells, template switching captured about one barcoded beta molecule.

The CDR3 runs to 13 residues. V dropped 6 bases and J dropped 0 bases, with 11 bases sitting between them. Germline CDR1 reads SQVTM; CDR2 reads ANQGSEA. Donor samples were obtained from healthy Caucasian individuals from Russia, aged about 6 to 90. Donors each provided roughly 11 milliliters of peripheral blood. Primed by a sample-barcoded 5' primer and a J-beta primer mix, a second PCR proceeded for about 6 to 11 cycles. TCRdb called the 5' RACE reads again in MiXCR, with one record for every CDR3 protein. Seen here are fewer than 800,000 distinct CDR3 sequences, approximately 49% observed once, and the top ten hold 25% to 35%. Study results and limitations: The fall in TCR beta diversity per million T cells was roughly linear with age.

In this sample, this clonotype turned up once. Its antigen remains unidentified. The J gene is TRBJ1-1, the V gene TRBV29-1, with D hard to call. The clonotype comes from a woman in her fifties or sixties in good health. The sequenced sample was blood. This chain's CDR3 is CSVNLRMNTEAFF. Here the CDR3 DNA reads TGCAGCGTAAACCTAAGGATGAACACTGAAGCTTTCTTT.